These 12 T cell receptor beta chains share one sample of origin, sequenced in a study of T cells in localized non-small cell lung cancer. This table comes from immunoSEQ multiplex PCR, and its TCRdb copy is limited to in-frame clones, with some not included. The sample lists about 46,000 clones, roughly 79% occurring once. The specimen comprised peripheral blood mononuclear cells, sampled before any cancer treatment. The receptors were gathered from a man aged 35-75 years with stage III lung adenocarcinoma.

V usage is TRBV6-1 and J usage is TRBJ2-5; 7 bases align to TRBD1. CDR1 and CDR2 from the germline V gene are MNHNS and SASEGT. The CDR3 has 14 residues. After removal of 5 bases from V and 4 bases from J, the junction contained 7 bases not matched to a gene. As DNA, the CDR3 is TGTGCCAGCAGTACGGGACAGTCCCCAGAGACCCAGTACTTC. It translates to CASSTGQSPETQYF.

The CDR3 loop reads CASRGQGANSPLHF. DNA of the CDR3: TGTGCCAGCAGGGGACAGGGGGCAAATTCACCCCTCCACTTT. The chain employs TRBV6-1 and TRBJ1-6, with 12 bases lining up with TRBD1. Germline CDR1 is MNHNS and CDR2 is SASEGT. V lost 6 bases to trimming and J lost 7 bases; unmatched junction nucleotides: 1. There are 14 residues in the CDR3.

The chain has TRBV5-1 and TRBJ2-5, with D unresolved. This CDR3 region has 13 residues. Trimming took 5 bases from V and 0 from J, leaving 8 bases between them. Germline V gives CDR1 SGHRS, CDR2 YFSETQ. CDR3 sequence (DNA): TGCGCCAGCAGGAACCCTTACCAAGAGACCCAGTACTTC. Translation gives CASRNPYQETQYF.

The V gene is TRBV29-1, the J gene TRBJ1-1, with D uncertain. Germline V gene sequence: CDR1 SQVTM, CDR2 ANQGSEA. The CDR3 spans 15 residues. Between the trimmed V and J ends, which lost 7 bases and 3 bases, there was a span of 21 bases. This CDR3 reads CSATLPRVLDTEAFF. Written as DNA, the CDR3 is TGCAGCGCCACCCTCCCAAGGGTACTAGACACTGAAGCTTTCTTT.

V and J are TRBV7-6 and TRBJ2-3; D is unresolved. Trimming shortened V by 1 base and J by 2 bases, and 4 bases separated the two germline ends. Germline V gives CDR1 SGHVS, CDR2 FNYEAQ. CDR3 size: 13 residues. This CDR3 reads CASSLGTTDTQYF. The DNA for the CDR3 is TGTGCCAGCAGCTTAGGAACCACAGATACGCAGTATTTT.

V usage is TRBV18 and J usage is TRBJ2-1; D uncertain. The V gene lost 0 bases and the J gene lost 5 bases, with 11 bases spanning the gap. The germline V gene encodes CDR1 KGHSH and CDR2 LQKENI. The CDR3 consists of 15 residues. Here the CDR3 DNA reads TGTGCCAGCTCACCACCGGCTAGAGTCCACAATGAGCAGTTCTTC. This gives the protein CASSPPARVHNEQFF.

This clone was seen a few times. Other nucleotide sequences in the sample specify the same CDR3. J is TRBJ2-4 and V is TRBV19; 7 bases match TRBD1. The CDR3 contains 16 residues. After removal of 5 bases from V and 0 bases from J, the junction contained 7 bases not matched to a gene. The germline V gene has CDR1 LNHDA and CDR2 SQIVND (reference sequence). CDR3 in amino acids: CASSGRDRLAKNIQYF. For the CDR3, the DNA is TGTGCCAGTAGTGGCCGGGACAGATTAGCCAAAAACATTCAGTACTTC. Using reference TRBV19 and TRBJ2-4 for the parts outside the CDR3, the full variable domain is DGGITQSPKYLFRKEGQNVTLSCEQNLNHDAMYWYRQDPGQGLRLIYYSQIVNDFQKGDIAEGYSVSREKKESFPLTVTSAQKNPTAFYLCASSGRDRLAKNIQYFGAGTRLSVL.

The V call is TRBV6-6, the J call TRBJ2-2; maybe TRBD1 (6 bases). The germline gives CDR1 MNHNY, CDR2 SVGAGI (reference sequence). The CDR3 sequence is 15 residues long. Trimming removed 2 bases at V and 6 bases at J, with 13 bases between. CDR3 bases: TGTGCCAGCAGTTACGGCTACAGGGAGCCCGGGGAGCTGTTTTTT. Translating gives CASSYGYREPGELFF.

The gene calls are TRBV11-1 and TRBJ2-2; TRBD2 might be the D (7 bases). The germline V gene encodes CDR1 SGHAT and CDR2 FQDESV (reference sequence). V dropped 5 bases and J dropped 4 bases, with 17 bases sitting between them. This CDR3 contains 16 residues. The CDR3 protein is CASSPPERGGTGELFF. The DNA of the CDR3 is TGTGCCAGCAGCCCCCCGGAGAGGGGGGGCACCGGGGAGCTGTTTTTT.

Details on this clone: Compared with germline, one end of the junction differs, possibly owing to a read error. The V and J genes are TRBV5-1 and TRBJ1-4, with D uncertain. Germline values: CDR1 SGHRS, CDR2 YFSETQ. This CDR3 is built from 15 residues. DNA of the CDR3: TGTGCCAGCAGCTTTAGACCCCGATCTAATGAAAAACTGTTTTTT. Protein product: CASSFRPRSNEKLFF.

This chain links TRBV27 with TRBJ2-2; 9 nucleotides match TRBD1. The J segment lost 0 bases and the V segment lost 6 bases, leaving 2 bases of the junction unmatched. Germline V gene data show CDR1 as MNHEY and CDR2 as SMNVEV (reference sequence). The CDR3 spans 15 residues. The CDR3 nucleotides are TGTGCCAGCAGAGGACAGGGGTCGAACACCGGGGAGCTGTTTTTT. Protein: CASRGQGSNTGELFF.

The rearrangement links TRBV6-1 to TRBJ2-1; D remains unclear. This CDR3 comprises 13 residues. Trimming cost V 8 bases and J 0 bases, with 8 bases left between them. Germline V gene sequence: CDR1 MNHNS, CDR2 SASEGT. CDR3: CASGLSSYNEQFF. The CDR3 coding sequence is TGTGCCAGCGGGTTGAGCTCCTACAATGAGCAGTTCTTC.